Listed below are T cell receptor beta chains from one sample, sequenced in a study of blood T cell repertoires in COVID-19. Profiling relied on immunoSEQ multiplex PCR, and the TCRdb table lists in-frame clones only, not all of them. The repertoire includes about 77,000 clones, over 85% of them detected once, and 15% to 20% sits in the top ten. The sample comprised peripheral blood. The receptors stem from a woman of 80 years or more with active or convalescent COVID-19. The CDR3 runs from the conserved cysteine through the conserved F or W. The order of the fields is CDR3 DNA, CDR3 protein, V gene, D gene, clone size, J gene. D genes are given only for firm matches. Clone size appears in some rows only: once, few, many, or a class for an expanded clone.

TGTGCCAGCAGATTGGGACAGAATCTTCTGAACACTGAAGCTTTCTTT,CASRLGQNLLNTEAFF,TRBV28,TRBD1,.,TRBJ1-1
TGTGCCAGCAGTGAAAATGGGGCTAGGGGCAACGAGCAGTACTTC,CASSENGARGNEQYF,TRBV2,.,.,TRBJ2-7
TGTGCCAGCAGCCATACGGGGGGGCCGAGCACCGGGGAGCTGTTTTTT,CASSHTGGPSTGELFF,TRBV3-1/TRBV3-2,TRBD2,.,TRBJ2-2
TGTGCCAGCACCGTCCGGACTAGCCCACTTTACAATGAGCAGTTCTTC,CASTVRTSPLYNEQFF,TRBV7-2,TRBD2,.,TRBJ2-1
TGTGCCAGCAGCTTGGGGGAGGCTACTAATGAAAAACTGTTTTTT,CASSLGEATNEKLFF,TRBV5-4,.,.,TRBJ1-4
TGCGCCAGCAGCTTGATAGCAGGGGACAATCAGCCCCAGCATTTT,CASSLIAGDNQPQHF,TRBV5-1,.,.,TRBJ1-5
TGTGCCATCAGGGACACCGGCACTGAAGCTTTCTTT,CAIRDTGTEAFF,TRBV10-3,.,.,TRBJ1-1
TGTGCCAGCAGCTCATCCAGGGGATTCAGCAATCAGCCCCAGCATTTT,CASSSSRGFSNQPQHF,TRBV7-8,.,.,TRBJ1-5
TGTGCCAGCTCACCAAGGCGCTTACAGGGGGAGTATGGCTACACCTTC,CASSPRRLQGEYGYTF,TRBV18,TRBD1,.,TRBJ1-2
TGTGCCAGCAGTGGGGGGACAGGGGGAAGAACTGAAGCTTTCTTT,CASSGGTGGRTEAFF,TRBV25-1,TRBD1,.,TRBJ1-1
TGTGCCAGTAGCCGGGACAGGGGGTTGAATTCACCCCTCCACTTT,CASSRDRGLNSPLHF,TRBV19,TRBD1,.,TRBJ1-6
TGCGCCAGCAGCGCGACAGGGGACGAAAAACTGTTTTTT,CASSATGDEKLFF,TRBV5-1,TRBD1,.,TRBJ1-4
TGTGCCAGTACACCAGGGAATTCACCCCTCCACTTT,CASTPGNSPLHF,TRBV19,.,once,TRBJ1-6
TGTGCCAGCAGCCCGGCGGGGGTCGTCAATTCACCCCTCCACTTT,CASSPAGVVNSPLHF,TRBV3-1/TRBV3-2,.,.,TRBJ1-6
TGTGCCAGCTCACCCGTTCTGCCCGGTGAACGGTCAGATACGCAGTATTTT,CASSPVLPGERSDTQYF,TRBV18,.,.,TRBJ2-3
TGTGCCAGTAGTACGCAGGGGGGAGCCTACAATGAGCAGTTCTTC,CASSTQGGAYNEQFF,TRBV19,.,.,TRBJ2-1
TGTGCCAGCAGCTTGGTGGGGCGGGGAAACACTGAAGCTTTCTTT,CASSLVGRGNTEAFF,TRBV5-6,.,.,TRBJ1-1
TGTGCCAGCAGTTTGTTAAGCCCGGAAAAACTGTTTTTT,CASSLLSPEKLFF,TRBV12-3/TRBV12-4,.,.,TRBJ1-4
TGTGCCAGTAGTTACGACGGACTAGGTGACTACGAGCAGTACTTC,CASSYDGLGDYEQYF,TRBV19,TRBD2,.,TRBJ2-7
TGTGCCAGCTCCTTGGGACTAGCGGCCTACGAGCAGTACTTC,CASSLGLAAYEQYF,TRBV18,TRBD2,once,TRBJ2-7
TGTGCCAGCAGCCTCCCCTCTGGAAACACCATATATTTT,CASSLPSGNTIYF,TRBV28,.,.,TRBJ1-3
TGCGCCAGCAGCCAAACGACTAGCACTCCCTACGAGCAGTACTTC,CASSQTTSTPYEQYF,TRBV4-1,TRBD2,.,TRBJ2-7
TGTGCCAGCAGCGTATCGGTAGCAACTAATGAAAAACTGTTTTTT,CASSVSVATNEKLFF,TRBV9,.,.,TRBJ1-4
TGCGCCAGCAGCCAAGTTAGAGGGGGCACTGAAGCTTTCTTT,CASSQVRGGTEAFF,TRBV4-1,.,.,TRBJ1-1
TGTGCCAGCAGTTTGACTGGGACAGGGGTTGGCCTCAACTATGGCTACACCTTC,CASSLTGTGVGLNYGYTF,TRBV28,TRBD1,.,TRBJ1-2
TGTGCCAGCACCTCCGGGACAGGGACCTATGGCTACACCTTC,CASTSGTGTYGYTF,TRBV28,TRBD1,.,TRBJ1-2
TGTGCCAGTAGTACCCTCTATGGCTACACCTTC,CASSTLYGYTF,TRBV19,.,.,TRBJ1-2
TGTGCCAGCATTCACAGGGAGACCCAGTACTTC,CASIHRETQYF,TRBV6-5,.,.,TRBJ2-5
TGTGCCAGCAGCCAGCCAAGAAGGGGGCAGGGGGCAGGCACCGGGGAGCTGTTTTTT,CASSQPRRGQGAGTGELFF,TRBV4-2,TRBD1,.,TRBJ2-2
TGCAGCGTTGAAGGTGAACAGGGCTATAACTATGGCTACACCTTC,CSVEGEQGYNYGYTF,TRBV29-1,.,few,TRBJ1-2
TGTGCCAGCAGCCAAGTTTTGGGAGCGGGGGGCCTGAGGTTC,CASSQVLGAGGLRF,TRBV3-1/TRBV3-2,TRBD2,once,TRBJ2-7
TGTGCCAGCAGTCCGAGGACCGGGAGATCAGGGGGAAACACCATATATTTT,CASSPRTGRSGGNTIYF,TRBV6-2/TRBV6-3,.,once,TRBJ1-3
TGTGCCAGTAGCGGGGACAGTTACTACGAGCAGTACTTC,CASSGDSYYEQYF,TRBV19,TRBD1,few,TRBJ2-7
TGTGCCACCAGTGGTCTATTTAGGGGTGGGCTCCCCACAGATACGCAGTATTTT,CATSGLFRGGLPTDTQYF,TRBV24-1,.,.,TRBJ2-3
TGTGCCAGTAGTACTGGGACAGGGTACGAGCAGTACTTC,CASSTGTGYEQYF,TRBV19,TRBD1,.,TRBJ2-7
TGTGCCACCAGTGAACACGAGACCCAGTACTTC,CATSEHETQYF,TRBV24-1,.,.,TRBJ2-5
TGTGCCAGTAGTGTCTATGCTGGGGCGGGGGGAGCCCTAAGCACAGATACGCAGTATTTT,CASSVYAGAGGALSTDTQYF,TRBV19,TRBD2,once,TRBJ2-3
TGCAGTGCTAGTACAGGGGGCGGGAATCAGCCCCAGCATTTT,CSASTGGGNQPQHF,TRBV20-1,TRBD1,.,TRBJ1-5
TGTGCCAGCAGTGATCGACAGTTTATAGGTCAGCCCCAGCATTTT,CASSDRQFIGQPQHF,TRBV2,.,.,TRBJ1-5
TGTGCCAGCAGCCCCCAGGAAACAAAAGCTTTCTTT,CASSPQETKAFF,TRBV7-2,.,few,TRBJ1-1
TGTGCCAGCAGTGCGCTCCCGGGGGGCTTAGCCAGGTTTCAGTTCTTC,CASSALPGGLARFQFF,TRBV6-1,.,.,TRBJ2-1
TGTGCCAGCAGTTTATCGGGGGGGCGTCTTTACAATGAGCAGTTCTTC,CASSLSGGRLYNEQFF,TRBV27,.,.,TRBJ2-1
TGTGCCAGCAGGCTGATTTCGGCCGGGGAGCTGTTTTTT,CASRLISAGELFF,TRBV3-1/TRBV3-2,.,.,TRBJ2-2
TGCGCCAGCAGCTTGGATGACAGGCTAGGGGGCTACACCTTC,CASSLDDRLGGYTF,TRBV5-1,.,.,TRBJ1-2
TGCGCCAGCAGCTTGGGACAGGGACACGGGGAGCTGTTTTTT,CASSLGQGHGELFF,TRBV5-1,TRBD1,.,TRBJ2-2
TGTGCCAGCAGTTCAGGGGGTTTAGCCAAAAACATTCAGTACTTC,CASSSGGLAKNIQYF,TRBV27,TRBD1,.,TRBJ2-4
TGCGCCAGCAGCCAAGATTTTTGGGGGGGGAACGGCTACACCTTC,CASSQDFWGGNGYTF,TRBV4-3,.,few,TRBJ1-2
TGTGCCAGCACCCATAGCCAGGAGGGTGGCTACACCTTC,CASTHSQEGGYTF,TRBV7-2,.,few,TRBJ1-2